Listed below are T cell receptor beta chains from one sample, sequenced in a study of sequential checkpoint blockade in melanoma. The protocol was immunoSEQ multiplex PCR, while the TCRdb copy is restricted to in-frame clones and leaves out a portion. The table has 7,500 to 9,500 clones, around 23% seen once. Sequencing used tumor tissue (inferred from file names), obtained from a patient given nivolumab and ipilimumab in sequence. These receptors originate from a human donor with melanoma. Each CDR3 is given with its conserved first and last residue. Rows give clone size only sometimes, using once, few, many, or a class for an expanded clone.

j_call: TRBJ2-1
clone_size: medium-sized
v_call: TRBV11-3
cdr3_length: 16
cdr3_aa: CASSPRTGGNYNEQFF

j_call: TRBJ1-1
clone_size: NA
v_call: TRBV6-8
cdr3_length: 15
cdr3_aa: CASSYSSTMNTEAFF

j_call: TRBJ2-7
clone_size: few
v_call: TRBV9
cdr3_length: 12
cdr3_aa: CASTGEGYEQYF

j_call: TRBJ2-7
clone_size: many
v_call: TRBV11-3
cdr3_length: 15
cdr3_aa: CASSSRFDRGYEQYF

j_call: TRBJ1-2
clone_size: few
v_call: TRBV19
cdr3_length: 14
cdr3_aa: CASSSQGGRDGYTF

j_call: TRBJ2-1
clone_size: few
v_call: TRBV11-3
cdr3_length: 15
cdr3_aa: CASSLGTRGLDEQFF

j_call: TRBJ2-5
clone_size: NA
v_call: TRBV19
cdr3_length: 15
cdr3_aa: CASRTRDGLQETQYF

j_call: TRBJ1-5
clone_size: many
v_call: TRBV6-8
cdr3_length: 15
cdr3_aa: CASTRDRWGNQPQHF

j_call: TRBJ1-1
clone_size: NA
v_call: TRBV11-3
cdr3_length: 14
cdr3_aa: CASSPGQLDTEAFF

j_call: TRBJ1-1
clone_size: NA
v_call: TRBV29-1
cdr3_length: 12
cdr3_aa: CSVVRANTEAFF

j_call: TRBJ1-5
clone_size: few
v_call: TRBV6-8
cdr3_length: 15
cdr3_aa: CASRLDRDRNQPQHF

j_call: TRBJ1-1
clone_size: many
v_call: TRBV11-3
cdr3_length: 15
cdr3_aa: CASSLYGGGETEAFF

j_call: TRBJ2-2
clone_size: few
v_call: TRBV9
cdr3_length: 12
cdr3_aa: CASSVGSGELFF

j_call: TRBJ2-4
clone_size: NA
v_call: TRBV7-6
cdr3_length: 16
cdr3_aa: CASSPRGGVGENIQYF

j_call: TRBJ2-1
clone_size: NA
v_call: TRBV28
cdr3_length: 21
cdr3_aa: CASSSSSGLGDGRLAYNEQFF

j_call: TRBJ2-3
clone_size: NA
v_call: TRBV23-1
cdr3_length: 16
cdr3_aa: CASSQEGGGTTDTQYF

j_call: TRBJ1-1
clone_size: few
v_call: TRBV30
cdr3_length: 13
cdr3_aa: CAWSVRVDTEAFF

j_call: TRBJ2-3
clone_size: many
v_call: TRBV4-1
cdr3_length: 15
cdr3_aa: CASSHPSDGTDTQYF

j_call: TRBJ1-5
clone_size: NA
v_call: TRBV10-2
cdr3_length: 12
cdr3_aa: CASSEFEQPQHF

j_call: TRBJ1-1
clone_size: NA
v_call: TRBV30
cdr3_length: 15
cdr3_aa: CAWRPDYGVFTEAFF

j_call: TRBJ2-7
clone_size: NA
v_call: TRBV4-1
cdr3_length: 14
cdr3_aa: CASSPDQGAYEQYF

j_call: TRBJ1-1
clone_size: NA
v_call: TRBV6-8
cdr3_length: 12
cdr3_aa: CASRTAYTEAFF

j_call: TRBJ1-1
clone_size: few
v_call: TRBV19
cdr3_length: 13
cdr3_aa: CASRRNGDTEAFF

j_call: TRBJ2-3
clone_size: NA
v_call: TRBV19
cdr3_length: 15
cdr3_aa: CASRLDRGGTDTQYF

j_call: TRBJ2-2
clone_size: few
v_call: TRBV6-8
cdr3_length: 16
cdr3_aa: CASINPGQGATGELFF

j_call: TRBJ2-2
clone_size: many
v_call: TRBV11-3
cdr3_length: 14
cdr3_aa: CASRSTGRTGELFF

j_call: TRBJ1-5
clone_size: medium-sized
v_call: TRBV11-3
cdr3_length: 15
cdr3_aa: CASSFGQGGNQPQHF

j_call: TRBJ1-6
clone_size: medium-sized
v_call: TRBV19
cdr3_length: 13
cdr3_aa: CASSSSGNSPLHF

j_call: TRBJ2-1
clone_size: NA
v_call: TRBV5-1
cdr3_length: 14
cdr3_aa: CASSLGGEGNEQFF

j_call: TRBJ2-5
clone_size: NA
v_call: TRBV19
cdr3_length: 15
cdr3_aa: CASSLTGGLGETQYF

j_call: TRBJ2-7
clone_size: few
v_call: TRBV28
cdr3_length: 17
cdr3_aa: CASRLTSGGAGTYEQYF

j_call: TRBJ2-2
clone_size: medium-sized
v_call: TRBV11-3
cdr3_length: 14
cdr3_aa: CASSSSGGPRELFF

j_call: TRBJ2-5
clone_size: few
v_call: TRBV28
cdr3_length: 13
cdr3_aa: CASSLYRQETQYF

j_call: TRBJ1-5
clone_size: few
v_call: TRBV14
cdr3_length: 13
cdr3_aa: CASQAGFNQPQHF

j_call: TRBJ2-1
clone_size: NA
v_call: TRBV5-1
cdr3_length: 17
cdr3_aa: CASSLGRGLAGNSEQFF

j_call: TRBJ2-1
clone_size: once
v_call: TRBV5-1
cdr3_length: 14
cdr3_aa: CASSWYRGANEQFF

j_call: TRBJ1-1
clone_size: NA
v_call: TRBV5-1
cdr3_length: 15
cdr3_aa: CASSQVPALNTEAFF

j_call: TRBJ2-7
clone_size: medium-sized
v_call: TRBV11-3
cdr3_length: 15
cdr3_aa: CASSLYGGETYEQYF

j_call: TRBJ1-6
clone_size: medium-sized
v_call: TRBV9
cdr3_length: 14
cdr3_aa: CASSVDGFNSPLHF

j_call: TRBJ1-3
clone_size: NA
v_call: TRBV6-8
cdr3_length: 15
cdr3_aa: CASSARQAQDDTIYF

j_call: TRBJ1-2
clone_size: few
v_call: TRBV9
cdr3_length: 13
cdr3_aa: CASSLEMTGGYTF

j_call: TRBJ1-5
clone_size: NA
v_call: TRBV19
cdr3_length: 17
cdr3_aa: CASSISGTGPYNQPQHF

j_call: TRBJ1-5
clone_size: few
v_call: TRBV28
cdr3_length: 14
cdr3_aa: CASLGTGRNQPQHF

j_call: TRBJ2-1
clone_size: few
v_call: TRBV19
cdr3_length: 15
cdr3_aa: CASSRGESSYNEQFF

j_call: TRBJ1-6
clone_size: NA
v_call: TRBV29-1
cdr3_length: 13
cdr3_aa: CSVKTGLGSPLHF

j_call: TRBJ2-3
clone_size: NA
v_call: TRBV6-8
cdr3_length: 15
cdr3_aa: CASRRGDYAADTQYF

j_call: TRBJ2-3
clone_size: medium-sized
v_call: TRBV12-5
cdr3_length: 14
cdr3_aa: CASGLGQGTDTQYF